The 23 T cell receptor beta chains given below trace back to one sample, sequenced in a study of a mutant IDH1 vaccine in newly diagnosed glioma (TCRdb year 2021). Taken with the paper, the label for time point translates to: week 23, last vaccination. A 20-mer mutant IDH1 peptide at 300 micrograms in Montanide made up each vaccine dose, which was injected subcutaneously together with topical imiquimod. The antigens for these receptors are not known. The method was the immunoSEQ multiplex PCR assay. Here the immuneACCESS table is served through TCRdb, limited to in-frame sequences with V and J called. Missing clones are a known gap in these copies; in checked studies unresolved V genes cover under half, and the rest lacks a known reason. The sample records just under 45,000 clones, more than 85% of which are singletons. The ten largest clones take up 3.9% of the sample. The material was PBMCs, obtained from a glioma patient whose treatment included an IDH1 peptide vaccine. These receptors came from a man aged 50-59 years with glioma.

The genes are TRBV18 and TRBJ1-1; perhaps TRBD1 as D (5 bases). CDR1 KGHSH and CDR2 LQKENI come from the germline V gene. The V end was cut by 3 bases, the J end by 1 base, with 9 bases between. CDR3 length: 14 amino acids. The CDR3 DNA reads TGTGCCAGCTCACCGTCGGGGGGGAACACTGAAGCTTTCTTT. Translating it yields CASSPSGGNTEAFF.

This chain joins TRBV2 and TRBJ2-1, with TRBD2 identical over 7 bases. The CDR3 extends over 14 amino acids. The trim removed 5 bases at V and 0 bases at J, leaving 1 base unmatched. CDR1 is SNHLY and CDR2 is FYNNEI in the germline V gene. The CDR3 DNA reads as TGTGCCAGCAGTCGGGAGGTCTCCTACAATGAGCAGTTCTTC. This gives the protein CASSREVSYNEQFF.

The V and J genes are TRBV7-2 and TRBJ2-7; TRBD1 might be the D (6 bases). Trimming took 1 base from V and 3 from J, leaving 13 bases between them. The CDR3 is 15 residues long. CDR1 is SGHTA, CDR2 FQGNSA, per germline. The CDR3 DNA reads TGTGCCAGCAGCTTAGAGGTGACAGGAGGCTACGAGCAGTACTTC. Its protein product is CASSLEVTGGYEQYF.

The chain links TRBV15 to TRBJ2-7, with 7 bases that match TRBD1. The trim removed 0 bases at V and 3 bases at J, leaving 5 bases unmatched. Germline lookup yields CDR1 LNHNV and CDR2 YYDKDF (reference sequence). This CDR3 contains 15 residues. The CDR3 DNA sequence: TGTGCCACCAGCAGAGATCAAGCAGGGGGCTACGAGCAGTACTTC. This sequence encodes CATSRDQAGGYEQYF. Looking up the rest from reference TRBV15 and TRBJ2-7 gives the full variable domain: DAMVIQNPRYQVTQFGKPVTLSCSQTLNHNVMYWYQQKSSQAPKLLFHYYDKDFNNEADTPDNFQSRRPNTSFCFLDIRSPGLGDTAMYLCATSRDQAGGYEQYFGPGTRLTVT.

In nucleotides, the CDR3 is TGTGCCAGCAGTGAAATGTTGGGGAGAGGGCAGCCCCAGCATTTT. This encodes CASSEMLGRGQPQHF. The chain is built from TRBV6-1 and TRBJ1-5; D not certain. Trimming left V 2 bases short and J 7 bases short, with 15 bases between. This CDR3 is 15 amino acids long. CDR1 is MNHNS and CDR2 is SASEGT in the germline V gene.

This chain links TRBV19 with TRBJ1-2, with 9 positions matching TRBD1. The CDR3 covers 16 residues. The junction had 18 bases not matched to a gene; V was cut back by 9 bases and J by 7 bases. From germline, CDR1 is LNHDA and CDR2 SQIVND (reference sequence). The CDR3 DNA reads TGTGCCAGCTACCCCCGGGGGCGACAGGGGGTAGGTGGCTACACCTTC. The encoded protein is CASYPRGRQGVGGYTF.

The V and J genes are TRBV7-2 and TRBJ2-2; 11 bases line up with TRBD1. Losses at the gene ends were 5 bases for V and 7 bases for J; bases not matched to a gene: 9. Germline V gives CDR1 SGHTA, CDR2 FQGNSA. This CDR3 comprises 16 residues. CDR3 region: CASSPRDRGAFGELFF. The CDR3 DNA sequence: TGTGCCAGCAGCCCCAGGGACAGGGGGGCATTCGGGGAGCTGTTTTTT.

The chain links TRBV9 to TRBJ2-3, with TRBD2 as a possible D gene (6 bases). From germline, CDR1 is SGDLS and CDR2 YYNGEE. V lost 0 bases and J lost 4, with 12 bases in between. CDR3 length: 15 amino acids. The CDR3 DNA follows: TGTGCCAGCAGCGTAGGGGGGGTAGGGGCAGATACGCAGTATTTT. Residues: CASSVGGVGADTQYF.

This chain links TRBV30 with TRBJ2-2; TRBD2 agrees at 9 bases. V was pared by 3 bases and J by 1 base, with 6 bases of the junction left unmatched. The V gene's germline CDR1 is GTSNPN and CDR2 SVGIG (reference sequence). This CDR3 spans 16 amino acids. CDR3 region: CAWRRRGGQNTGELFF. The CDR3, as DNA: TGTGCCTGGAGAAGGCGGGGGGGCCAGAACACCGGGGAGCTGTTTTTT. Supplemented by reference TRBV30 and TRBJ2-2, the full variable domain reads SQTIHQWPATLVQPVGSPLSLECTVEGTSNPNLYWYRQAAGRGLQLLFYSVGIGQISSEVPQNLSASRPQDRQFILSSKKLLLSDSGFYLCAWRRRGGQNTGELFFGEGSRLTVL.

This chain links TRBV5-4 with TRBJ1-2; no clear D gene. Trimming took off 4 bases at V and 7 bases at J, with 17 bases between the two ends. The length of the CDR3 is 14 residues. Looked up from germline, CDR1 is SGHNT and CDR2 is YYREEE (reference sequence). The CDR3 coding sequence is TGTGCCAGCAGCCCTGACACGGCATTGACTGGCTACACCTTC. It translates to CASSPDTALTGYTF.

The chain joins TRBV19 to TRBJ1-2; no clear D gene. Trimming removed 5 bases from V and 1 base from J, with 11 bases in between. The germline V gene has CDR1 LNHDA and CDR2 SQIVND (reference sequence). The CDR3 is 14 amino acids. This CDR3 is CASSFGPLNYGYTF. DNA for the CDR3: TGTGCCAGTAGTTTCGGACCGCTTAACTATGGCTACACCTTC.

The genes are TRBV29-1 and TRBJ2-3; D remains ambiguous. V was trimmed by 4 bases and J by 10 bases, leaving 12 bases between them. The germline V gene encodes CDR1 SQVTM and CDR2 ANQGSEA. This CDR3 contains 11 residues. The CDR3 coding sequence is TGCAGCGTTGGGCAGGATTATTCGCAGTATTTT. This codes for CSVGQDYSQYF.

The rearrangement links TRBV9 to TRBJ2-1, with D unclear. The CDR3 is 14 amino acids. Between the trimmed V and J ends, which lost 0 bases and 8 bases, there was a span of 12 bases. CDR1 SGDLS and CDR2 YYNGEE come from the germline V gene. In DNA, the CDR3 is TGTGCCAGCAGCGTAGCTGTCACCCTAGATGAGCAGTTCTTC. Protein product: CASSVAVTLDEQFF.

This chain links TRBV29-1 with TRBJ1-4; no reliable D call. From germline, CDR1 is SQVTM and CDR2 ANQGSEA. V was shortened by 4 bases and J by 5 bases, with 8 bases between the two germline ends. The CDR3 is made up of 12 amino acids. Here the CDR3 reads CSVGDRNEKLFF. DNA for the CDR3: TGCAGCGTTGGGGATAGGAATGAAAAACTGTTTTTT.

The genes are TRBV5-4 and TRBJ2-1, with 9 bases fitting TRBD2. V shed 0 bases, J shed 7 bases, and the junction held 8 bases outside the gene matches. CDR1 and CDR2 (germline): SGHNT, YYREEE (reference sequence). The CDR3 is made up of 16 amino acids. The CDR3 DNA reads TGTGCCAGCAGCTTGGTCGCGGGGGGGCTTGGTAATGAGCAGTTCTTC. Protein sequence: CASSLVAGGLGNEQFF.

This chain joins TRBV7-6 and TRBJ2-5; no firm D call. The CDR3 is 11 amino acids. Deletions cut 2 bases from V and 5 bases from J, with 3 bases between. The germline CDR1 and CDR2 sequences are SGHVS and FNYEAQ. The CDR3, as DNA: TGTGCCAGCAGCTTATCCGAGACCCAGTACTTC. Protein: CASSLSETQYF.

This chain links TRBV4-2 with TRBJ2-1, with D uncertain. The V end lost 3 bases, the J end lost 8 bases, and 14 bases lay between the germline ends. The CDR3 is made up of 14 amino acids. Germline values: CDR1 LGHNA, CDR2 YNFKEQ. The CDR3 nucleotides read TGTGCCAGCAGCCATGGAATTACGGACGATGAGCAGTTCTTC. Translated: CASSHGITDDEQFF.

This chain connects TRBV14 to TRBJ2-7; 7 bases agree with TRBD2. The CDR3 is 15 residues long. The V gene's germline CDR1 is SGHDN and CDR2 FVKESK. V dropped 4 bases and J dropped 1; count of bases not matched to a gene: 7. In DNA, the CDR3 is TGTGCCAGCAGCCTTTCTAGCGGCTTTTCCTACGAGCAGTACTTC. This gives the protein CASSLSSGFSYEQYF. Full variable domain (rest looked up from reference TRBV14 and TRBJ2-7): EAGVTQFPSHSVIEKGQTVTLRCDPISGHDNLYWYRRVMGKEIKFLLHFVKESKQDESGMPNNRFLAERTGGTYSTLKVQPAELEDSGVYFCASSLSSGFSYEQYFGPGTRLTVT.

The genes are TRBV7-2 and TRBJ2-1; 13 nucleotides match TRBD2. The CDR3 length is 16 residues. With 5 bases clipped from V and 8 bases from J, the junction kept 9 bases outside the gene matches. The germline V gene encodes CDR1 SGHTA and CDR2 FQGNSA. The CDR3 coding sequence is TGTGCCAGCAGCGGGTCGACTAGCGGGGGGATCTATGAGCAGTTCTTC. It yields the protein CASSGSTSGGIYEQFF.

The V and J genes are TRBV6-1 and TRBJ1-4, with a weak D call TRBD1 (6 bases). Germline CDR1 is MNHNS and CDR2 is SASEGT. V shed 2 bases and J shed 5 bases, with 12 bases lying between them. This CDR3 contains 15 residues. CDR3 in amino acids: CASSEMGTGNEKLFF. For the CDR3, the DNA is TGTGCCAGCAGTGAAATGGGAACAGGGAATGAAAAACTGTTTTTT.

The V call is TRBV4-1, the J call TRBJ1-3; 9 positions agree with TRBD1. This CDR3 has 19 residues. V was clipped by 0 bases and J by 0 bases; unmatched bases: 9. Per germline, CDR1 MGHRA and CDR2 YSYEKL. DNA for the CDR3: TGCGCCAGCAGCCAAGATATCTGGACAGGGGAAGTCTCTGGAAACACCATATATTTT. Amino acids: CASSQDIWTGEVSGNTIYF.

This sequence joins TRBV19 and TRBJ2-7; 7 bases agree with TRBD1. Germline CDR1 is LNHDA and CDR2 is SQIVND (reference sequence). The CDR3 has 16 residues. Trimming cost V 5 bases and J 7 bases; bases outside gene matches: 17. The CDR3 protein is CASSQKGRGLFVEQYF. CDR3 coding DNA: TGTGCCAGTAGTCAGAAGGGTAGGGGGCTGTTTGTTGAGCAGTACTTC.

The chain joins TRBV28 to TRBJ2-7; D possibly corresponds to TRBD1 (6 bases). Germline V lookup: CDR1 MDHEN, CDR2 SYDVKM. This CDR3 region has 12 residues. V was shortened by 8 bases and J by 8 bases, with 16 bases between the two germline ends. The CDR3 is CASGTQQGQQYF. In DNA form, the CDR3 reads TGTGCCAGCGGCACTCAACAGGGCCAGCAGTACTTC.